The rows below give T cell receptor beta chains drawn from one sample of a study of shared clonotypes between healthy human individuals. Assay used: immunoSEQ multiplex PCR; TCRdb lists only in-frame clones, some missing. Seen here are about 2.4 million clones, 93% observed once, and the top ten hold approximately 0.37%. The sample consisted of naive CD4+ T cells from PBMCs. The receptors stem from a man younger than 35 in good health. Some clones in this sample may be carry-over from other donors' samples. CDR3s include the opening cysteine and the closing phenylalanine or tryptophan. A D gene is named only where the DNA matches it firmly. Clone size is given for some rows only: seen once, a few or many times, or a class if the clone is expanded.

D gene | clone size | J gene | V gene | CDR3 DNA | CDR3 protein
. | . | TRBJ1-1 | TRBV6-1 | TGTGCCACCCATGGAAGTTGGACTGAAGCTTTCTTT | CATHGSWTEAFF
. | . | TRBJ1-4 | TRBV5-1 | TGCGCCAGCAGCTGGGGGCAGCCTAATGAAAAACTGTTTTTT | CASSWGQPNEKLFF
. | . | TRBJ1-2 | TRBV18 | TGTGCCAGCTCACTGGCGGTTAACTATGGCTACACCTTC | CASSLAVNYGYTF
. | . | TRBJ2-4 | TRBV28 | TGTGCCAGCAGCCAGGGGGGGGCCGTACTAGCCAAAAACATTCAGTACTTC | CASSQGGAVLAKNIQYF
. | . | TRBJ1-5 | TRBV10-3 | TGTGCCATCAACGACTTAGAGGGCGATCAGCCCCAGCATTTT | CAINDLEGDQPQHF
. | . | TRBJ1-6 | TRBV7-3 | TGTGCCAGCAGCTCCACCGTTGGGGAGGGTCTCCACTTT | CASSSTVGEGLHF
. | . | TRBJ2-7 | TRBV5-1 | TGCGCCAGCAGCGGGGGCCCCCAGACCTACGAGCAGTACTTC | CASSGGPQTYEQYF
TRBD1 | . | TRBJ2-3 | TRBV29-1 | TGCAGCGTTGAGGCGGGACAGGGACCAACAGATACGCAGTATTTT | CSVEAGQGPTDTQYF
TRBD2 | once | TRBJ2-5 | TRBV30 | TGTGCCTGGAGTATCGGGGGGGAGACCCAGTACTTC | CAWSIGGETQYF
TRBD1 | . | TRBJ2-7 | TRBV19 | TGTGCCAGTAGCGACAGGGGGGGGCTTTCCTACGAGCAGTACTTC | CASSDRGGLSYEQYF
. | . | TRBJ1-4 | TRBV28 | TGTGCCAGCAGTGGGGCTAATGAAAAACTGTTTTTT | CASSGANEKLFF
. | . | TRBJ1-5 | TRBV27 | TGTGCCAGCAGTGCCTCCAATCAGCCCCAGCATTTT | CASSASNQPQHF
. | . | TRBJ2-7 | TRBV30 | TGTGCCTGGAGTGTACTCGGACAGTTCTCCTACGAGCAGTACTTC | CAWSVLGQFSYEQYF
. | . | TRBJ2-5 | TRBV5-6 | TGTGCCAGCAGCTTGGGTTTAGGCGGGGGCGAGACCCAGTACTTC | CASSLGLGGGETQYF
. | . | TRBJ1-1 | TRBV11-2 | TGTGCCAGCAGCTTAGGTGCGGGGATGAACACTGAAGCTTTCTTT | CASSLGAGMNTEAFF
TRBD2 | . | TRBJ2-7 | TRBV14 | TGTGCCAGCAAGACTAGCGGGAGTTCCTACGAGCAGTACTTC | CASKTSGSSYEQYF
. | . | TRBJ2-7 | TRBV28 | TGTGCCAGCAGTCCCAGGCCCGGCAGCGCTTCCTACGAGCAGTACTTC | CASSPRPGSASYEQYF
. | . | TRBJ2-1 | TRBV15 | TGTGCCACCAGCACCACGGGGGCATACTACAATGAGCAGTTCTTC | CATSTTGAYYNEQFF
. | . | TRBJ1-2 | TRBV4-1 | TGCGCCAGCAGCGCCCGGGACACCTATGGCTACACCTTC | CASSARDTYGYTF
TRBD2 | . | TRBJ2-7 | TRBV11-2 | TGTGCCAGCAGCTTAGACGGGAGGTACCACGAGCAGTACTTC | CASSLDGRYHEQYF
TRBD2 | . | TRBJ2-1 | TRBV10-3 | TGTGCCATCAGCGGGGGACTAGCGGGTGCCCTCTCCTACAATGAGCAGTTCTTC | CAISGGLAGALSYNEQFF
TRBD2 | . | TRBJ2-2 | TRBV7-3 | TGTGCCAGCCGACTGGGGGCGGGAGGGAACACCGGGGAGCTGTTTTTT | CASRLGAGGNTGELFF
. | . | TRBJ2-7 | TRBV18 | TGTGCCAGCTCACCATCGGCTAGTTACGAGCAGTACTTC | CASSPSASYEQYF
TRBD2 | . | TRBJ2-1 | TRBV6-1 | TGTGCCGGGAAAGCTAGCGGGAGACACGGCAAGCAGTTCTTC | CAGKASGRHGKQFF
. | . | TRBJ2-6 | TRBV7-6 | TGTGCCAGCAGCTTCTGGAAGGGCGCTGGGGGGGCCAACGTCCTGACTTTC | CASSFWKGAGGANVLTF
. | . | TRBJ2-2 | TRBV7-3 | TGTGCCAGCAGCTCCGGGGCGGCTACCGGGGAGCTGTTTTTT | CASSSGAATGELFF
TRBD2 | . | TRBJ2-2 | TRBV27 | TGTGCCAGCACCCTAACTAGCGGGGCTAACACCGGGGAGCTGTTTTTT | CASTLTSGANTGELFF
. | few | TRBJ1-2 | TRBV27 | TGTGTTTTTCGTGGCTACACCTTC | CVFRGYTF
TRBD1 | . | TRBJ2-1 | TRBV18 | TGTGCCAGCCGACAGGGAAGCTACAATGAGCAGTTCTTC | CASRQGSYNEQFF
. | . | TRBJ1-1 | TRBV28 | TGTGCCAGCAGGACATATTGGGTCTCAGAAGCTTTCTTT | CASRTYWVSEAFF
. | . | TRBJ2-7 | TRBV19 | TGTGCCAGTAGTATAGGGACTGCCAATTCCTACGAGCAGTACTTC | CASSIGTANSYEQYF
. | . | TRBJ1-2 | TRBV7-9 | TGTGCCAGCAGCATTACCGGGACGAAGAATGGCTACACCTTC | CASSITGTKNGYTF
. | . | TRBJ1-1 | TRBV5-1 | TGCGCCAGCAGCTTGTTAGCGGGGGTGAACACTGAAGCTTTCTTT | CASSLLAGVNTEAFF
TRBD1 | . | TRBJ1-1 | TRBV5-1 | TGCGCCAGCAGCCAAGGACAGGGGGTCACTGAAGCTTTCTTT | CASSQGQGVTEAFF
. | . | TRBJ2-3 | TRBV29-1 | TGCAGCGCCATTGGGCAGAGCACAGATACGCAGTATTTT | CSAIGQSTDTQYF
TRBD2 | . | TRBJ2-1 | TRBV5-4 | TGTGCCAGCAGTGGTAGGTTAGCGGGAGACCCTACCAATGAGCAGTTCTTC | CASSGRLAGDPTNEQFF
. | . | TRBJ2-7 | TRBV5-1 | TGCGCCAGCAACGCGGGGGCTAGCGGCACCTACGAGCAGTACTTC | CASNAGASGTYEQYF
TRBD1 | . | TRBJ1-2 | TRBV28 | TGTGCCAGCAGTTCCGCCGGGACAGGGATTGGGTATGGCTACACCTTC | CASSSAGTGIGYGYTF
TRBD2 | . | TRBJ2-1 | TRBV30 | TGTGCCTGGAGTGCGATAGCGGGAGACCACAATGAGCAGTTCTTC | CAWSAIAGDHNEQFF
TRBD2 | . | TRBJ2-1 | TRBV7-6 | TGTGCCAGCAGCTTAGCGCGGGGGAAAGCTTACAATGAGCAGTTCTTC | CASSLARGKAYNEQFF
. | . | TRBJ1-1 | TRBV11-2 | TGTGCCAGCAGCCCCTTGATGGGACGGAGGAACACTGAAGCTTTCTTT | CASSPLMGRRNTEAFF
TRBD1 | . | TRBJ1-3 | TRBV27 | TGTGCCTGTTCGAGGGGGCGCTTTGGAAACACCATATATTTT | CACSRGRFGNTIYF
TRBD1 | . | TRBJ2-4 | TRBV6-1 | TGTGCCAGCAGTGCCCTCCGGACAGGGGGAGCCAAAAACATTCAGTACTTC | CASSALRTGGAKNIQYF
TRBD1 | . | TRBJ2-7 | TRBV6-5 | TGTGCCAGCAGTAAGGGACAGGGCCCCTACGAGCAGTACTTC | CASSKGQGPYEQYF
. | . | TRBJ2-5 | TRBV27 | TGTGCCAGCAGCCCGACGGGGGGACATCCGACCCAGTACTTC | CASSPTGGHPTQYF
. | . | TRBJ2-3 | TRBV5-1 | TGCGCCAGCAGCTTTACGGGCTCAGATACGCAGTATTTT | CASSFTGSDTQYF
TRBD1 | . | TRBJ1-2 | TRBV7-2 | TGTGCCAGCACCTGGGACAGGGGGAACTATGGCTACACCTTC | CASTWDRGNYGYTF
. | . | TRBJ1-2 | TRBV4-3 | TGCGCCAGCAGCCAAAAAGGGGGAGTGAACTATGGCTACACCTTC | CASSQKGGVNYGYTF
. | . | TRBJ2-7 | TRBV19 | TGTGCCAGTAGTCCGACAGCCAGACGAGGCTCCTACGAGCAGTACTTC | CASSPTARRGSYEQYF
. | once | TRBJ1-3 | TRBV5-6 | TGTGCCAGCAGCCGAGTCCGAGGAAACACCATATATTTT | CASSRVRGNTIYF
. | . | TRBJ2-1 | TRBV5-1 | TGCGCCAGCAGGTCCCTGAGCTCCTACAATGAGCAGTTCTTC | CASRSLSSYNEQFF
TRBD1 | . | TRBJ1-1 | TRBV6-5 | TGTGCCAGCAGGCCCCTCCGGACACAGGGGGTTCATTTCTTT | CASRPLRTQGVHFF
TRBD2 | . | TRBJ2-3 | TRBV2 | TGTGCCAGCAGCGCTAGCGGGAGAGAGGGCGATACGCAGTATTTT | CASSASGREGDTQYF
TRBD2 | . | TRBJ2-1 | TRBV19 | TGTGCCAGTACCCCATTAGTAGCGGGGGAGCAGTTCTTC | CASTPLVAGEQFF
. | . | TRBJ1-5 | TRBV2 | TGTGCCAGCAGTCGATCCCATAGCAATCAGCCCCAGCATTTT | CASSRSHSNQPQHF
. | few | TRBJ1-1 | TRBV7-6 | TGTGCCAGCAGCTTAGTAGGCAGAGCTGAAGCTTTCTTT | CASSLVGRAEAFF
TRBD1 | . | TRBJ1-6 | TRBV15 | TGTGCCACCAGCAGAGATCGGGACAGCCAATCTTATAATTCACCCCTCCACTTT | CATSRDRDSQSYNSPLHF